This T cell receptor (beta chain) came from a study of cytotoxic CD8 clonotypes in ibrutinib-treated CLL (dated by TCRdb to the early 2020s). Broadly, across the study: The cohort had about ten relapsed/refractory and around 16 treatment-naive patients; 17 to 18 were IGHV unmutated. Partial responses were observed in about 25 patients and complete responses in 2; after a median follow-up of around 68 months, remission was maintained in roughly 14 patients and progression was observed in roughly twelve. Samples at response were collected after a median of about 11 months of treatment, with a range of roughly 6 to 40 months. An average of 255,043 productive templates and 94,082 productive rearrangements was obtained per sample. Longitudinal samples were obtainable from about 30% of the roughly 90 participants in the trial. Cryopreserved peripheral blood mononuclear cells were collected at three points: before therapy, at response, and at either sustained remission or disease progression. Patients were still on ibrutinib when every remission and progressive disease sample was collected. The study at large found these results: Public clonotypes were rare and either shrank or stayed stable during treatment, and the rise in clonality at ibrutinib response reflected expansion of private clonotypes. Sustained-remission and progressing patients did not have matched sampling times, and lymph node repertoires were not examined. Clonality increased at ibrutinib response, stayed stable in sustained remission, and fell back toward baseline at progression. At baseline, clonality was higher than in age-matched healthy donors and showed a strong correlation with circulating CD8+ T-cell counts.

For TCR beta library preparation, around 2.2 micrograms of genomic DNA was extracted from cryopreserved PBMCs. High-throughput TCR beta sequencing was performed on longitudinal blood samples from CLL patients receiving ibrutinib monotherapy. Patients were enrolled in a phase 2 open-label single-center ibrutinib monotherapy trial. On a MiSeq, deep resolution sequencing aimed for a depth between 1 in 1 million and 1 in 200,000 T cells, with each clonotype covered around 10x on average. The immunoSEQ hsTCRB Kit was used to generate TCR beta libraries. The original pipeline was this. ImmunoSEQ Data Assistant and ImmunoSEQ Analyzer were used for data analysis, and V, D and J genes were assigned according to IMGT definitions. Clonality, with values ranging from 0 to 1, was calculated as one minus the normalized Shannon entropy of productive rearrangement frequencies. Only overrepresented clonotypes making up at least 0.05% of the repertoire of each patient were included in the public clonotype analysis. Repertoires from some 13 age-matched healthy donors in immuneACCESS were used as clonality controls. TCRdb obtained this table from immuneACCESS and retained in-frame rearrangements with V and J assigned. These tables miss some clones; where compared with another copy, unresolved V genes account for less than half of the shortfall, and the remainder is unexplained. V, J and clone size were drawn from that table, and D and trimming were deduced from the DNA. This sample is represented by 29,000 or so clones; about 80% of them were singletons. The biggest ten clones account for about half of the sample.

From its cysteine to its phenylalanine, the CDR3 spans 13 amino acids. Only CDR3 DNA remains: 39 bases, in frame from the first base. V is pared back by 2 bases and J by 5 bases, with 9 bases lying between the germline termini. In the germline V gene (reference sequence), CDR1 corresponds to MNHEY and CDR2 to SMNVEV. As to this clone: This receptor's antigen is unknown. Nothing much larger sits one base from this clone, and base qualities are not available. This sample also contains other DNA sequences that code for the same CDR3.

The source material was PBMCs, sampled after 36 months of ibrutinib treatment. The chain is made from TRBV27 and TRBJ2-5; possibly the D gene is TRBD1, per 5 matching bases. The sequence derives from a human donor with chronic lymphocytic leukemia. The CDR3 region: CASSLGRDETQYF. The nucleotides read TGTGCCAGCAGTTTAGGCAGGGATGAGACCCAGTACTTC.